The next 15 T cell receptor beta chains were all read from a single sample in a study of cytotoxic CD8 clonotypes in ibrutinib-treated CLL. Generated by immunoSEQ multiplex PCR, the TCRdb table keeps only in-frame clones and is missing some. The table shows over 140,000 clones, with around 80% occurring only once. This specimen consisted of PBMCs, obtained after 36 months of ibrutinib treatment. These receptors were obtained from a human donor with chronic lymphocytic leukemia.

The rearrangement uses TRBV18 and TRBJ2-7; D gene unclear. The V and J ends lost 0 bases and 5 bases respectively, with 8 bases between them. CDR3 length: 13 residues. The germline V gene has CDR1 KGHSH and CDR2 LQKENI. The CDR3 sequence: CASSPPYAHEQYF. CDR3 nucleotide sequence: TGTGCCAGCTCACCACCGTATGCCCACGAGCAGTACTTC.

This sequence joins TRBV23-1 and TRBJ2-7; 8 bases align to TRBD1. TRBV23-1 is an ORF; its function is uncertain. The ends lost 0 bases at V and 2 bases at J; junction bases unmatched: 6. The length of the CDR3 is 16 residues. The CDR3 spells CASSQSLQGGPYEQYF. The CDR3 DNA reads TGCGCCAGCAGTCAATCATTACAGGGGGGTCCCTACGAGCAGTACTTC.

The CDR3: CAISADNYGYTF. In nucleotides, the CDR3 is TGTGCCATCAGTGCCGACAACTATGGCTACACCTTC. V usage is TRBV10-3 and J usage is TRBJ1-2; D gene ambiguous. This CDR3 comprises 12 residues. Germline CDR1 and CDR2: ENHRY and SYGVKD. The V end was cut by 4 bases, the J end by 2 bases, with 5 bases between.

The rearrangement uses TRBV28 and TRBJ1-4; 10 bases are shared with TRBD1. CDR1 is MDHEN and CDR2 is SYDVKM in the germline V gene. The CDR3 totals 17 residues. J was trimmed by 7 bases and V by 10 bases; bases with no gene match: 18. The CDR3 coding sequence is TGTGCCACCGGAACCGGGACAGGGGTTTTTCTAGGTGAAAAACTGTTTTTT. Amino acid sequence: CATGTGTGVFLGEKLFF.

The V and J genes are TRBV6-1 and TRBJ2-7; TRBD2 is a possible D gene (6 bases). Trimming shortened V by 3 bases and J by 9 bases, and 15 bases separated the two germline ends. This CDR3 contains 13 residues. Germline lookup yields CDR1 MNHNS and CDR2 SASEGT. The CDR3 is CASSEPLLGGQYF. The CDR3, as DNA: TGTGCCAGCAGTGAGCCTTTGCTGGGGGGGCAGTACTTC.

The chain joins TRBV5-1 to TRBJ1-4; 9 bases are shared with TRBD1. With 3 bases clipped from V and 5 bases from J, the junction kept 5 bases outside the gene matches. Germline V gives CDR1 SGHRS, CDR2 YFSETQ. The CDR3 contains 15 residues. CDR3 nucleotides: TGCGCCAGCAGCTCCCGGGACAGGGAAAATGAAAAACTGTTTTTT. Residues: CASSSRDRENEKLFF.

The chain links TRBV6-5 to TRBJ2-5; the D is unclear. The CDR3 extends over 12 amino acids. Germline V CDR1 and CDR2: MNHEY, SVGAGI. Trimming removed 2 bases at V and 11 bases at J, with 12 bases between. This CDR3 reads CASSYPGEAQYF. CDR3 in DNA: TGTGCCAGCAGTTACCCCGGCGAAGCGCAGTACTTC.

The chain uses TRBV5-6 and TRBJ2-1; unclear D gene. Germline V gene data show CDR1 as SGHDT and CDR2 as YYEEEE. The CDR3 has 12 amino acids. V was pared by 4 bases and J by 6 bases, with 8 bases between. This CDR3 is CASSRPTNEQFF. The CDR3 bases are TGTGCCAGCAGCCGCCCAACCAATGAGCAGTTCTTC.

The chain employs TRBV6-5 and TRBJ2-3, with a possible D match to TRBD2 (5 bases). This CDR3 has 12 residues. V was clipped by 3 bases and J by 9 bases, with 10 bases between them. Germline assignment: CDR1 MNHEY and CDR2 SVGAGI. The CDR3 sequence is CASSYGGGTQYF. In DNA, the CDR3 is TGTGCCAGCAGTTATGGCGGCGGGACGCAGTATTTT.

The chain combines TRBV18 with TRBJ1-2; 7 nucleotides match TRBD1. Germline CDR1 is KGHSH and CDR2 is LQKENI. The CDR3 is 14 amino acids. V lost 6 bases to trimming and J lost 4 bases; unmatched junction nucleotides: 8. The DNA for the CDR3 is TGTGCCAGCTCCCGCGAGACAGGGCCCTATGGCTACACCTTC. It specifies CASSRETGPYGYTF.

The chain couples TRBV5-8 to TRBJ1-5, with 9 bases identical to TRBD1. Germline values: CDR1 SGHTS, CDR2 YDEGEE. CDR3 length: 16 amino acids. Trimming took 5 bases from V and 7 from J; bases not matched to a gene: 13. The CDR3 nucleotides are TGTGCCAGCAGGTTACCCGCGGGACAGGGTATGCAGCCCCAGCATTTT. Its translation is CASRLPAGQGMQPQHF. Filled out from reference TRBV5-8 and TRBJ1-5, the complete variable domain reads EAGVTQSPTHLIKTRGQQATLRCSPISGHTSVYWYQQALGLGLQFLLWYDEGEERNRGNFPPRFSGRQFPNYSSELNVNALELEDSALYLCASRLPAGQGMQPQHFGDGTRLSIL.

V is TRBV15 and J is TRBJ2-1; D is unresolved. From germline, CDR1 is LNHNV and CDR2 YYDKDF (reference sequence). V lost 5 bases, J lost 3 bases, and 5 bases lay in between. This CDR3 is built from 12 residues. As DNA, the CDR3 is TGTGCCACCAGCTTGGGCTACAATGAGCAGTTCTTC. Translated, it gives CATSLGYNEQFF.

The rearrangement links TRBV5-1 to TRBJ2-7; weak D call: TRBD1 (5 bases). This CDR3 has 12 amino acids. V shed 3 bases and J shed 6 bases, with 10 bases lying between them. Germline loops: CDR1 SGHRS, CDR2 YFSETQ. The CDR3 DNA reads as TGCGCCAGCAGCTCAGGACACCCCGAGCAGTACTTC. Its translation: CASSSGHPEQYF.

This clone was seen a few times. The V call is TRBV19, the J call TRBJ1-1; D remains ambiguous. CDR3 length equals 17 residues. The V gene's germline CDR1 is LNHDA and CDR2 SQIVND (reference sequence). The germline V and J ends were trimmed by 4 bases and 1 base, with 19 bases remaining between them. CDR3 nucleotide sequence: TGTGCCAGTAGTAGCAGCCCCGAAGGCCTTAGGAACACTGAAGCTTTCTTT. Its translation is CASSSSPEGLRNTEAFF.

The chain links TRBV21-1 to TRBJ1-1; TRBD1, the table's D call, was not compared with the DNA. TRBV21-1 is a pseudogene locus. The CDR3 spans 12 residues. CDR3 amino acids: CASSKRGHEAFF. The CDR3 coding sequence is TGTGCCAGCAGCAAAAGGGGACATGAAGCTTTCTTT.